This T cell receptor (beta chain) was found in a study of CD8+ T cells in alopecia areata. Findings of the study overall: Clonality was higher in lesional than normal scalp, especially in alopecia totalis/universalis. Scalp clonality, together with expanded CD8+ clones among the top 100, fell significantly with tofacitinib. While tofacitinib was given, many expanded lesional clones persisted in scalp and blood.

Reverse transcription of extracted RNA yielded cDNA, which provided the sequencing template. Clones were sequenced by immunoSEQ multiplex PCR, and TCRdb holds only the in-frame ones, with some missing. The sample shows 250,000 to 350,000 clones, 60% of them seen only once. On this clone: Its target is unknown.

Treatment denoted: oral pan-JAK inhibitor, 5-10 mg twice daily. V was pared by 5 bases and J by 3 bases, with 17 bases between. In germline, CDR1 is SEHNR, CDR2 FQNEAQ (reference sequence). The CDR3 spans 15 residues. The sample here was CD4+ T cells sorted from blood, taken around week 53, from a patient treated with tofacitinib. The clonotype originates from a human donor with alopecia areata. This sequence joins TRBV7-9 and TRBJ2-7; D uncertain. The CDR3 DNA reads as TGTGCCAGCAGCCACGCCAGAGTGGGCCTCTACGAGCAGTACTTC. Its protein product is CASSHARVGLYEQYF.